Detailed here is one TCR beta chain. Many counts were recorded for this clonotype. The target of this receptor is not known. Per-base quality was not reported, and no clone a single base away is much larger than it. The data are from a study of breast tumors, draining lymph nodes, adjacent tissues (dated by TCRdb to between 2015 and 2016). For context, the study as a whole: Breast cancer patients provided tumor, adjacent nontumor tissue and axillary lymph nodes, and the study compared the TCR beta repertoires across these three sources. In human breast cancer, the study set out to assess how tumor, surrounding tissue and draining lymph node repertoires relate to one another and whether T cells might be exchanged between them. What the research found in general, with its limitations: Tumor T-cell repertoires showed less diversity than lymph node repertoires and more diversity than nontumor tissue repertoires, and tumor T-cell repertoires showed preferential V and J gene usage. The data were considered consistent with the idea that most tumor T cells come from the lymph node and then expand in tumor tissue. In luminal-like breast cancer, tumor and nontumor tissue repertoires resembled each other significantly more than in basal-like breast cancer. The conclusion that tumor T cells originate in lymph nodes was presented as consistent with a hypothesis rather than as directly demonstrated.

The data were produced on an Illumina HiSeq 2000. Multiplex PCR amplification was used to build the TCR beta chain libraries. High-throughput sequencing was used to analyze the amplified TCR beta chain products. TCRdb reran the public reads through fastp at Q25 and MiXCR, keeping productive beta chains. Rows matching on CDR3 protein sequence are summarized as one entry with the most common DNA and genes. In this sample the table shows some 170,000 distinct CDR3 sequences, 30% to 35% of which occur a single time. The top ten clones comprise around 3.5% of the sample. Lymph node samples came from the axillary draining lymph nodes of breast cancer patients. Sequenced material: axillary lymph node tissue. This receptor was taken from a female donor with breast cancer. Some clones in this sample may be carry-over from other donors' samples.

The DNA sequence reads TGTGCCAGCAGTTCTGGACTAGCGGGAGATGACGCCGGGGAGCTGTTTTTT. The encoded protein is CASSSGLAGDDAGELFF. This receptor chain uses TRBV6-2 or TRBV6-3 and TRBJ2-2, with TRBD2 matching 13 junction bases. CDR1 and CDR2 (MNHEY, SVGEGT) derive from the germline V gene. The CDR3 runs 17 amino acids, cysteine and phenylalanine included. Of all the DNA, just the CDR3 is kept, 51 bases in frame from base 1. Ends trimmed: V by 4 bases, J by 6 bases; bases unmatched to a gene: 8.